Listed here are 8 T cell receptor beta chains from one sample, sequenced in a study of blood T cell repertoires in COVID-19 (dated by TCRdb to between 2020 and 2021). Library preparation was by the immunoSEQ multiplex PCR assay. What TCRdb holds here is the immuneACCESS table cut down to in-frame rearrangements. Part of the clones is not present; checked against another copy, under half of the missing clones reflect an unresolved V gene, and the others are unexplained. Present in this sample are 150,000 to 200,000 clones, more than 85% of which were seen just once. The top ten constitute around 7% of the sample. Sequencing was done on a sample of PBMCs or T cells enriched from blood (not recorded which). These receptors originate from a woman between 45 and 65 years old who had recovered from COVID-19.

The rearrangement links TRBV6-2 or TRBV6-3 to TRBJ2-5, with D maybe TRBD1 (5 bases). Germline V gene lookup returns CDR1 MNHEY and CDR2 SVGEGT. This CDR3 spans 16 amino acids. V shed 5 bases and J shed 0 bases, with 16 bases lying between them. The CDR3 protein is CASSNRQNLNQETQYF. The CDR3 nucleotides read TGTGCCAGCAGTAACAGACAGAATTTAAACCAAGAGACCCAGTACTTC.

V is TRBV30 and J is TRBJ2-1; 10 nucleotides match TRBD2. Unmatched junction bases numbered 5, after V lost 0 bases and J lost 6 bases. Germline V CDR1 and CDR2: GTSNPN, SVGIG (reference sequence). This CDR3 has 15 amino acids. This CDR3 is CAWSVGLAGVNEQFF. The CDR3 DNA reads TGTGCCTGGAGTGTAGGCCTAGCGGGGGTCAATGAGCAGTTCTTC.

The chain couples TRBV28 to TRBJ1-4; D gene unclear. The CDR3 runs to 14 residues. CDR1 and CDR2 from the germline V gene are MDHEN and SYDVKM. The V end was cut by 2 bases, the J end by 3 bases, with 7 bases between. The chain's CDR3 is CASSLLQSNEKLFF. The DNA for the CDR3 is TGTGCCAGCAGTTTACTACAGTCTAATGAAAAACTGTTTTTT.

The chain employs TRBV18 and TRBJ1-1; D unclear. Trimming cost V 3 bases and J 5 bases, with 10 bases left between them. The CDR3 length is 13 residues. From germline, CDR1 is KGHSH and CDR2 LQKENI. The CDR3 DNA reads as TGTGCCAGCTCACCCCAAAGGGAGACTGAAGCTTTCTTT. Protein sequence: CASSPQRETEAFF.

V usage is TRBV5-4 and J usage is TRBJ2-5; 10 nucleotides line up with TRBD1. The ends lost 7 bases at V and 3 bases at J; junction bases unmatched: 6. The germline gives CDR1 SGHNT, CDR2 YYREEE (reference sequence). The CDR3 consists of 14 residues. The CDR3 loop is CASESGQGKETQYF. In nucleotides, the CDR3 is TGTGCCAGCGAATCGGGACAGGGGAAAGAGACCCAGTACTTC.

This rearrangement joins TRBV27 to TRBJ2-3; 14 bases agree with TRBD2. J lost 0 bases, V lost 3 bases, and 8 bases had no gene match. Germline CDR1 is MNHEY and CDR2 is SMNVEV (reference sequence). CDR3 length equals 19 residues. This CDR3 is CASSFFGTSGSGSTDTQYF. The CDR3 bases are TGTGCCAGCAGTTTCTTCGGGACTAGCGGGAGTGGGAGCACAGATACGCAGTATTTT.

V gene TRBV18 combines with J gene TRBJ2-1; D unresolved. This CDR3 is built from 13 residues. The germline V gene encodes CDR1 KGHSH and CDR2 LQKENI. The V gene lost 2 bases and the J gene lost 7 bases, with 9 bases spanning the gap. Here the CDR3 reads CASSPFSANEQFF. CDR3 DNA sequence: TGTGCCAGCTCACCATTTTCTGCGAATGAGCAGTTCTTC.

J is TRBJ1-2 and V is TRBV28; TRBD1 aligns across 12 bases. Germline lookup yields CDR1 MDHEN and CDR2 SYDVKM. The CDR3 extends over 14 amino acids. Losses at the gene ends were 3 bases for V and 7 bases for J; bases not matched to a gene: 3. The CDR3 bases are TGTGCCAGCAGTTTCCCGGGACAGGGGGCTGGCTACACCTTC. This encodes CASSFPGQGAGYTF.